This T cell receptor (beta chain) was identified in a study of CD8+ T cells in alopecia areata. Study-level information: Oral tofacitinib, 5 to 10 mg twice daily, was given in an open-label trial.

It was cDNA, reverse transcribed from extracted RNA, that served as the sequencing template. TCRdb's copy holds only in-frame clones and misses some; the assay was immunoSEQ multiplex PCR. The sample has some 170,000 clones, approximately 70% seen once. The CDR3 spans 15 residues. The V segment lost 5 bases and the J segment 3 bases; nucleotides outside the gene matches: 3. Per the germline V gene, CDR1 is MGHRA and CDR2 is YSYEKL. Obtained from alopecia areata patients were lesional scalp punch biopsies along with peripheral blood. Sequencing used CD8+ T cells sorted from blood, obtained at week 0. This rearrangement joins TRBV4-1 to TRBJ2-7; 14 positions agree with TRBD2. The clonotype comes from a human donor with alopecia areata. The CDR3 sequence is CASSRTSGGFYEQYF. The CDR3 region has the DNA TGCGCCAGCAGCAGGACTAGCGGGGGGTTCTACGAGCAGTACTTC.